The sequence of this TCR beta chain was determined in a study of regulatory T cells in long-lasting Graves disease. This CDR3 spans 16 amino acids. V was trimmed by 1 base and J by 0 bases, leaving 8 bases between them. The germline V gene has CDR1 SGHDT and CDR2 YYEEEE. Library construction for TCR beta used iRepertoire HTBI primers and Arm-PCR of CDR3 regions. Each CDR3 protein gets one entry after TCRdb re-called the multiplex PCR reads with MiXCR. The sample records some 450,000 distinct CDR3 sequences, about 20% being singletons. Time point defined: persistent/refractory GD, antithyroid drugs over 5 years with positive TRAb. Making the TCR library involved RNA that had been extracted from PBMCs.

The rearrangement links TRBV5-6 to TRBJ1-6, with D perhaps matching TRBD1 (5 bases). This sample comprised peripheral blood mononuclear cells (PBMCs), obtained when the disease was refractory, from a patient treated with antithyroid drugs. The receptor's source is a female donor with Graves disease. CDR3 sequence reads: CASSLRTSSYNSPLHF. CDR3 DNA: TGTGCCAGCAGCTTGAGGACAAGCTCCTATAATTCACCCCTCCACTTT.